This TCR beta chain appears in the sequencing data of a study of identical twins (dated by TCRdb to about 2016). Concerning the study at large: To test whether fetal clonotypes persist, this study deep-sequenced TCR alpha and beta repertoires from monozygotic twins, from unrelated adults of various ages, and from cord blood. To rule out contamination, replicate twin experiments were performed at different times with different library preparation protocols. Overall results and qualifications from the work: Invariant T cells such as MAIT and iNKT could partly confound zero-insertion analyses, though diverse VJ usage argued against this for most clonotypes. In beta out-of-frame sequences, excess twin sharing was weaker, because having fewer shared sequences lowered the signal-to-noise ratio. Conclusions relied on cross-sectional statistical analysis, since the same donors could not be followed over many years. Compared with coincidental sharing between unrelated individuals, out-of-frame TCR alpha sequences shared between twins showed an excess of sequences with low generation probability. Fewer insertions were carried by abundant cord blood beta clonotypes, a similar but weaker trend appeared in young adult naive repertoires, and no such trend appeared in memory repertoires. Recombination models systematically underestimated out-of-frame TCR alpha sharing in monozygotic twins but agreed with sharing between unrelated individuals.

This clonotype was seen a few times. Its antigen has not been determined. No quality values exist for individual bases; no much larger clone is one base distant. CDR1 and CDR2 are drawn from the germline V gene: MGHRA, YSYEKL. V was cut back by 4 bases and J by 6 bases, leaving a gap of 13 bases between them. The CDR3 goes from the cysteine to the phenylalanine over 13 residues. The kept DNA is CDR3 alone, 39 bases in frame from the first base. Libraries were made using 5' RACE. The sequencer was an Illumina HiSeq 2000. Template switching added a universal primer binding site, and the final cDNA carried a unique molecular identifier that allowed TCR cDNA molecules to be counted accurately. Specific primers in the conserved constant-segment region were used to synthesize first-strand cDNA for TCR alpha and beta chains. To control for contamination, every cDNA library carried two barcodes: a SMART-Mk sample barcode plus Illumina barcodes. TruSeq adapter sequences, together with Illumina sample barcodes, were added in two successive PCR steps. The Illumina HiSeq platform was used with custom primers to sequence TCR alpha and beta cDNA libraries. The paper's data handling went like this. Raw reads were processed with MiGEC to extract unique molecular identifiers, and MiXCR was used to determine CDR3 positions. Recombination models were inferred per individual with the repgenHMM and IGoR tools using an EM algorithm. Shared clonotypes were analyzed with the tcR package in R, and sharing was normalized by the product of cloneset sizes. To study raw recombination without the effects of thymic and clonal selection, out-of-frame nonproductive sequences were analyzed. In-frame beta chains were kept once TCRdb had trimmed the public reads at Q25 with fastp and called clones with MiXCR. All rows with the same CDR3 protein become a single entry with the most common DNA and genes. TCRdb, not the original authors, processed these V and J calls. This sample is represented by about 250,000 distinct CDR3 sequences; approximately 7.9% of them were singletons. The ten largest account for under 6.5% of the sample.

Every donor was a healthy Caucasian. Three pairs of female monozygotic twins, all aged 18 to 29 years, were included in the twin cohort. Positive isolation kits from Invitrogen were used to isolate the CD4+ and CD8+ T cell populations. Separately, the same data were catalogued under a study of yellow fever vaccine responses in identical twins. Per that second paper: The authors reported that the T cell response to vaccination in identical twins appeared partly convergent and partly personalized. Focusing on identical twins, the study followed the T cell clones that responded to the vaccine, and did so with precision.

This TCR came from a woman aged 18-29 years in good health. Sequencing was carried out using CD8+ T cells sorted from blood. The chain joins TRBV4-1 to TRBJ2-7, with the D gene uncertain. The CDR3 is CASSPGLTGEQYF. At the DNA level, the sequence is TGCGCCAGCAGCCCAGGCCTCACCGGCGAGCAGTACTTC.